These T cell receptor beta chains were read from a single sample in a study of blood T cell repertoires in COVID-19. Assay: immunoSEQ multiplex PCR; the TCRdb copy retains only in-frame clones and omits some. The sample includes about 120,000 clones, under 90% of them seen just once. Material: peripheral blood. These receptors originate from a woman in her seventies with acute or convalescent COVID-19. CDR3s include the opening cysteine and the closing phenylalanine or tryptophan. The order of the fields is D gene, clone size, J gene, V gene, CDR3 DNA, CDR3 protein. The D gene is left open where the match is weak. Rows may omit the clone size; those that give it use once, few, many or a size class.

NA,NA,TRBJ1-1,TRBV21-1,TGTGCCAGCAGCAAAGGATCAGGGGAGACTGAAGCTTTCTTT,CASSKGSGETEAFF
NA,NA,TRBJ1-1,TRBV7-9,TGTGCCAGCAGCCCCCCAGTCTCCGGTGGAGGGACTGAAGCTTTCTTT,CASSPPVSGGGTEAFF
TRBD1,once,TRBJ2-7,TRBV29-1,TGCAGCGTTGGTTTCTCTTCAGGGGGCCCCAACGAGCAGTACTTC,CSVGFSSGGPNEQYF
NA,NA,TRBJ2-2,TRBV18,TGTGCCAGCTCACTCGGTTTCAAGAACACCGGGGAGCTGTTTTTT,CASSLGFKNTGELFF
TRBD1,NA,TRBJ1-2,TRBV9,TGTGCCAGCAGCGTAGTCCGGGACAGCTATGGCTACACCTTC,CASSVVRDSYGYTF
NA,NA,TRBJ2-5,TRBV9,TGTGCCAGCAGCGTAGAAGGAGGAGGGACCCAGTACTTC,CASSVEGGGTQYF
TRBD1,NA,TRBJ2-7,TRBV2,TGTGCCAGCAGTGAAGTGGGACAGTATTCCTACGAGCAGTACTTC,CASSEVGQYSYEQYF
NA,NA,TRBJ1-5,TRBV7-2,TGTGCCAGCAGCTTAGTTGGCGGGGCCGCTAATCAGCCCCAGCATTTT,CASSLVGGAANQPQHF
TRBD1,once,TRBJ1-6,TRBV10-3,TGTGCCATCAGTGCCCACGGGACAGGGACGAGCTCCTATAATTCACCCCTCCACTTT,CAISAHGTGTSSYNSPLHF
NA,NA,TRBJ1-5,TRBV20-1,TGCAGTGCTAGTGACAATAATCAGCCCCAGCATTTT,CSASDNNQPQHF
TRBD2,NA,TRBJ2-3,TRBV5-1,TGCGCCAGCAGCTTGGAGGGGACTAGCTCAGATACGCAGTATTTT,CASSLEGTSSDTQYF
TRBD1,NA,TRBJ1-2,TRBV6-5,TGTGCCAGCACCCAAGGGACAGGGGGGAGCTACACCTTC,CASTQGTGGSYTF
TRBD2,NA,TRBJ2-1,TRBV2,TGTGCCAGCAGGCCGGGACTAGATGGTGAGCAGTTCTTC,CASRPGLDGEQFF
NA,NA,TRBJ1-1,TRBV5-4,TGTGCCAGCAGCCTGGACAGCCTGAACACTGAAGCTTTCTTT,CASSLDSLNTEAFF
NA,once,TRBJ1-2,TRBV30,TGTGCTTCCGACAGGTCCTATGGCTACACCTTC,CASDRSYGYTF
TRBD1,NA,TRBJ1-1,TRBV9,TGTGCCAGCAGCCCGACGGACAGGGTTTTAACTGAAGCTTTCTTT,CASSPTDRVLTEAFF